A single TCR beta chain is shown here with its context. Its antigen is undetermined. Germline values: CDR1 SQVTM, CDR2 ANQGSEA. Trimming took off 5 bases at V and 4 bases at J, with 14 bases between the two ends. CDR3 length equals 13 residues. TCRdb analysed the 5' RACE reads with MiXCR anew, one entry per CDR3 protein. There are 1.5 million to 2 million distinct CDR3 sequences in the sample; around 33% occur only once, and under 0.35% lies in the top ten. This sample was included in a study of identical twins. Study-wide results and caveats: Low generation-probability sequences were in excess among twin-shared out-of-frame alpha sequences. Invariant MAIT and iNKT cells could partly confound zero-insertion analyses.

This rearrangement joins TRBV29-1 to TRBJ1-2; D perhaps matches TRBD1 (6 bases). The clonotype originates from a newborn girl in good health. Material: cord blood. CDR3 DNA: TGCAGCGTTCGGTGGCAGGGGAGCTATGGCTACACCTTC. Translation: CSVRWQGSYGYTF.